One and the same sample provided the 30 T cell receptor beta chains below, sequenced in a study of regulatory T cells in long-lasting Graves disease. This sample's time point: newly diagnosed GD, antithyroid drugs for less than 3 months. Generation of the TCR library employed RNA extracted from PBMCs. Through Arm-PCR of CDR3 regions and iRepertoire HTBI primers, TCR beta libraries were built. TCRdb reanalysed the multiplex PCR reads using MiXCR and keeps one entry per CDR3 protein. The repertoire holds fewer than 550,000 distinct CDR3 sequences, with about 16% as singletons. This sample also belongs to another study, concerning T cells in Graves' hyperthyroidism and ophthalmopathy.

The specimen comprised peripheral blood mononuclear cells (PBMCs), sampled at new diagnosis, from a patient treated with antithyroid drugs. These receptor sequences come from a woman aged 40 to 65 with Graves disease.

The rearrangement joins TRBV2 to TRBJ1-3; D is perhaps TRBD1 (5 bases). This CDR3 is 16 amino acids long. CDR1 is SNHLY, CDR2 FYNNEI, per germline. The ends were cut back, 6 bases at V and 0 bases at J, with 15 bases in the middle. The CDR3 DNA reads TGTGCCAGCAGCTTAAGTGGGGCAGACTCTGGAAACACCATATATTTT. Translated, it gives CASSLSGADSGNTIYF.

This clonotype has ten or more counts. This chain connects TRBV5-1 to TRBJ1-1; perhaps TRBD1 as D (5 bases). Germline CDR1 reads SGHRS; CDR2 reads YFSETQ. The CDR3 sequence is 15 residues long. V lost 0 bases, J lost 5 bases, and 14 bases lay in between. CDR3 DNA: TGCGCCAGCAGCTTGGATGGAGGGGCGAGGACTGAAGCTTTCTTT. Amino acid sequence: CASSLDGGARTEAFF.

In this sample, this clonotype turned up many times. V gene TRBV6-2 or TRBV6-3 combines with J gene TRBJ1-1; D possibly corresponds to TRBD1 (6 bases). V shed 4 bases and J shed 0 bases, with 15 bases lying between them. The CDR3 sequence is 16 residues long. The germline CDR1 and CDR2 sequences are MNHEY and SVGEGT. CDR3 residues: CASSFHRDPVNTEAFF. CDR3 bases: TGTGCCAGCAGTTTTCACAGGGACCCCGTGAACACTGAAGCTTTCTTT.

This clonotype was recorded at least ten times. The chain recombines TRBV27 with TRBJ2-7; the match to TRBD2 covers 7 bases. Trimming cost V 5 bases and J 2 bases; bases outside gene matches: 6. Germline CDR1 MNHEY, CDR2 SMNVEV (reference sequence). The CDR3 has 14 amino acids. CDR3 bases: TGTGCCAGCAGTGGGGGGGTATTCACCTACGAGCAGTACTTC. This codes for CASSGGVFTYEQYF.

This clonotype was counted many times. The chain is built from TRBV12-3 or TRBV12-4 and TRBJ2-5; D unclear. This CDR3 is built from 15 residues. V was shortened by 6 bases and J by 0 bases, with 14 bases between the two germline ends. CDR3 nucleotide sequence: TGTGCCAGCAGCCCCGGCACTTTGGACCAAGAGACCCAGTACTTC. Residues: CASSPGTLDQETQYF.

A word on this clonotype: This may be a read error, as it is one base from a much larger clone. The chain is built from TRBV2 and TRBJ2-7; D not certain. The CDR3 contains 12 residues. In germline, CDR1 is SNHLY, CDR2 FYNNEI. The DNA for the CDR3 is TGTGCCAGCACCAGGAGCTCCCACGAGCAGTACTTC. Amino acids: CASTRSSHEQYF.

Points on this clonotype: This may be a read error: a much more frequent sequence differs by one nucleotide. The chain recombines TRBV2 with TRBJ2-2; D possibly corresponds to TRBD2 (6 bases). CDR1 and CDR2 (germline): SNHLY, FYNNEI. The V gene lost 10 bases and the J gene lost 5 bases, with 14 bases spanning the gap. This CDR3 is built from 13 residues. Here the CDR3 reads CANSPRETGELFF. In DNA, the CDR3 is TGTGCCAATAGCCCTCGGGAGACCGGGGAGCTGTTTTTT.

In its sample, this clonotype was seen many times. The rearrangement uses TRBV18 and TRBJ1-6; D ambiguous. Germline CDR1 is KGHSH and CDR2 is LQKENI. The V and J ends lost 3 bases and 7 bases respectively, with 13 bases between them. The CDR3 is made up of 15 amino acids. The CDR3 nucleotides are TGTGCCAGCTCACCTGGGCCTCCACAGAATTCACCCCTCCACTTT. It specifies CASSPGPPQNSPLHF.

The chain is built from TRBV27 and TRBJ2-7; D is unclear. Germline V gene sequence: CDR1 MNHEY, CDR2 SMNVEV (reference sequence). The CDR3 totals 13 residues. V lost 6 bases and J 2 bases, leaving 11 bases between the germline ends. CDR3 loop: CASRPRVAYEQYF. CDR3 in DNA: TGTGCCAGCAGGCCTCGTGTGGCCTACGAGCAGTACTTC.

This clonotype was found a few times. J is TRBJ2-2 and V is TRBV3-1; D possibly matches TRBD1 or TRBD2 (5 bases each). The germline gives CDR1 LGHDT, CDR2 YNNKEL (reference sequence). CDR3 length: 17 residues. Trimming pared 4 bases from V and 4 bases from J, leaving 19 bases between. DNA for the CDR3: TGTGCCAGCAGCCCGGGACCCCCCTCGACAACCACCGGGGAGCTGTTTTTT. This gives the protein CASSPGPPSTTTGELFF.

This clonotype was seen ten or more times. The rearrangement uses TRBV11-3 and TRBJ1-1; possible D gene TRBD1, 5 bases. Germline V CDR1 and CDR2: SGHNT, YENEEA. The CDR3 length is 17 residues. Trimming took off 5 bases at V and 7 bases at J, with 26 bases between the two ends. Written as DNA, the CDR3 is TGTGCCAGCAGCCACGAGGGGCTGGAGGGATGTTCGGATGAAGCTTTCTTT. It is translated as CASSHEGLEGCSDEAFF.

This clonotype was detected many times. The rearrangement uses TRBV2 and TRBJ1-5; perhaps TRBD1 as D (6 bases). Germline V gene lookup returns CDR1 SNHLY and CDR2 FYNNEI. This CDR3 has 13 amino acids. V dropped 6 bases and J dropped 5 bases, with 11 bases sitting between them. CDR3 residues: CASRDTGYQPQHF. The CDR3, as DNA: TGTGCCAGCAGAGATACAGGGTATCAGCCCCAGCATTTT.

V usage is TRBV4-1 and J usage is TRBJ2-5; a weak D match, TRBD1 (6 bases). Between the trimmed V and J ends, which lost 0 bases and 4 bases, there was a span of 12 bases. CDR3 length: 15 amino acids. The germline gives CDR1 MGHRA, CDR2 YSYEKL. The CDR3 is CASSQEPTGIETQYF. In nucleotides, the CDR3 is TGCGCCAGCAGCCAAGAGCCAACAGGGATAGAGACCCAGTACTTC.

The table lists this clonotype with a few counts. The chain has TRBV29-1 and TRBJ2-3, with D perhaps matching TRBD1 (5 bases). V lost 8 bases and J 0 bases, leaving 15 bases between the germline ends. Germline V lookup: CDR1 SQVTM, CDR2 ANQGSEA. The CDR3 is 14 amino acids. CDR3 in DNA: TGCAGCTCCCTCTGGACACTGAGCACAGATACGCAGTATTTT. It translates to CSSLWTLSTDTQYF.

In this sample, this clonotype turned up many times. This CDR3 is CASSGGNLNTEAFF. The CDR3 region has the DNA TGTGCCAGCAGTGGGGGGAATTTGAACACTGAAGCTTTCTTT. The V gene is TRBV2, the J gene TRBJ1-1, with D possibly being TRBD1 (5 bases). This CDR3 spans 14 amino acids. Germline V gene data show CDR1 as SNHLY and CDR2 as FYNNEI. Trimming removed 4 bases at V and 0 bases at J, with 9 bases between.

This clonotype was recorded many times. V usage is TRBV6-5 and J usage is TRBJ1-1; no reliable D call. The CDR3 has 14 amino acids. Germline V gene data show CDR1 as MNHEY and CDR2 as SVGAGI. Trimming left V 4 bases short and J 0 bases short, with 9 bases between. The CDR3 here is CASSSTELNTEAFF. The CDR3 region has the DNA TGTGCCAGCAGTTCAACGGAACTGAACACTGAAGCTTTCTTT.

This clonotype has at least ten counts. The DNA for the CDR3 is TGCGCCAGCAGTGGCTACGGGACTCAAGGCACCGGGGAGCTGTTTTTT. This encodes CASSGYGTQGTGELFF. V is TRBV10-1 and J is TRBJ2-2, with D possibly matching TRBD2 (6 bases). The CDR3 extends over 16 amino acids. The germline CDR1 and CDR2 sequences are WNHNN and SYGVQD (reference sequence). Trimming took 4 bases from V and 4 from J, leaving 16 bases between them.

V is TRBV5-1 and J is TRBJ2-7, with 13 bases matching TRBD2. Germline V gene sequence: CDR1 SGHRS, CDR2 YFSETQ. The CDR3 is 16 residues long. After removal of 2 bases from V and 5 bases from J, the junction contained 7 bases not matched to a gene. CDR3 sequence reads: CASSLLAGGSRNEQYF. CDR3 sequence (DNA): TGCGCCAGCAGCTTACTAGCGGGGGGGAGTCGGAACGAGCAGTACTTC.

There are a few counts of this clonotype. The chain has TRBV7-3 and TRBJ2-1; D is possibly TRBD2 (7 bases). The CDR3 has 17 amino acids. Germline V gene data show CDR1 as SGHTA and CDR2 as FQGTGA. With 1 base removed from V and 2 bases from J, the gap between germline ends came to 15 bases. The CDR3 is CASSLKVGGGAYNEQFF. CDR3 DNA sequence: TGTGCCAGCAGCTTAAAGGTGGGCGGGGGCGCCTACAATGAGCAGTTCTTC. Drawing the rest from reference TRBV7-3 and TRBJ2-1, the complete variable domain is GAGVSQTPSNKVTEKGKYVELRCDPISGHTALYWYRQSLGQGPEFLIYFQGTGAADDSGLPNDRFFAVRPEGSVSTLKIQRTERGDSAVYLCASSLKVGGGAYNEQFFGPGTRLTVL.

The rearrangement uses TRBV28 and TRBJ1-2; no definite D call. V was cut by 9 bases and J by 4 bases, with 15 bases left in between. CDR1 is MDHEN, CDR2 SYDVKM, per germline. CDR3 size: 13 residues. CDR3 amino acids: CASEQYDAYGYTF. The CDR3 nucleotides read TGTGCCAGTGAGCAGTACGATGCCTATGGCTACACCTTC.

Only a few counts were recorded for this clonotype. This chain links TRBV9 with TRBJ2-7, with D tentatively TRBD2 (5 bases). There are 14 residues in the CDR3. Germline assignment: CDR1 SGDLS and CDR2 YYNGEE. The V end was cut by 4 bases, the J end by 5 bases, with 16 bases between. In DNA, the CDR3 is TGTGCCAGCAGCCCGGACTTGTTCGGGGACGAGCAGTACTTC. Protein sequence: CASSPDLFGDEQYF.

In this sample, this clonotype turned up a few times. This chain connects TRBV5-1 to TRBJ2-5, with 10 bases fitting TRBD2. The CDR3 runs 16 residues. Looked up from germline, CDR1 is SGHRS and CDR2 is YFSETQ. Trimming took 9 bases from V and 5 from J; bases not matched to a gene: 16. The CDR3 is CATSPLAGGSRETQYF. The DNA of the CDR3 is TGCGCCACCTCCCCGTTAGCGGGGGGCTCTAGGGAGACCCAGTACTTC.

This clonotype was observed many times. The CDR3 sequence: CASTETSGFGETQYF. The CDR3 DNA sequence: TGTGCCAGTACTGAGACTAGCGGGTTCGGGGAGACCCAGTACTTC. The V call is TRBV6-1, the J call TRBJ2-5, with TRBD2 matching over 10 bases. V shed 9 bases and J 5 bases; nucleotides not matched to a gene: 12. Germline V CDR1 and CDR2: MNHNS, SASEGT. The CDR3 totals 15 residues.

Many counts were recorded for this clonotype. The CDR3 here is CASSLEGSILNTEAFF. CDR3 DNA sequence: TGCGCCAGCAGCTTGGAGGGATCCATTCTGAACACTGAAGCTTTCTTT. The V call is TRBV5-1, the J call TRBJ1-1; D not certain. CDR1 is SGHRS, CDR2 YFSETQ, per germline. The CDR3 is 16 amino acids. V was pared by 0 bases and J by 0 bases, with 12 bases between.

This clonotype appeared many times. V is TRBV20-1 and J is TRBJ1-5, with D tentatively TRBD1 (5 bases). V dropped 5 bases and J dropped 6 bases, with 11 bases sitting between them. This CDR3 has 12 amino acids. Germline V gives CDR1 DFQATT, CDR2 SNEGSKA (reference sequence). CDR3 loop: CSAARAGQPQHF. As DNA, the CDR3 is TGCAGTGCTGCCAGGGCGGGTCAGCCCCAGCATTTT.

This clonotype has just one count. This sequence may be a read error, since a much larger clone differs from it by one base. Here the CDR3 omits its conserved ending phenylalanine or tryptophan, so a read error is the likely source. The genes are TRBV28 and TRBJ1-2; D not resolved. Trimming shortened V by 6 bases and J by 3 bases, and 11 bases separated the two germline ends. This CDR3 spans 13 amino acids. Germline-derived CDR1 and CDR2 are MDHEN and SYDVKM. The CDR3 sequence: CASSPGRYYGYTL. The CDR3 DNA reads as TGTGCCAGCAGCCCCGGGCGATACTATGGCTACACCCTC.

The chain carries TRBV9 and TRBJ2-2, with 12 bases fitting TRBD1. The germline gives CDR1 SGDLS, CDR2 YYNGEE. After removal of 0 bases from V and 6 bases from J, the junction contained 3 bases not matched to a gene. CDR3 size: 16 residues. CDR3 DNA: TGTGCCAGCAGCGTAGTGGGACAGGGGGCTTCCGGGGAGCTGTTTTTT. This codes for CASSVVGQGASGELFF. Full variable domain (rest looked up from reference TRBV9 and TRBJ2-2): DSGVTQTPKHLITATGQRVTLRCSPRSGDLSVYWYQQSLDQGLQFLIQYYNGEERAKGNILERFSAQQFPDLHSELNLSSLELGDSALYFCASSVVGQGASGELFFGEGSRLTVL.

V gene TRBV29-1 combines with J gene TRBJ1-1, with 7 bases aligning to TRBD1. Per germline, CDR1 SQVTM and CDR2 ANQGSEA. The ends lost 5 bases at V and 4 bases at J; junction bases unmatched: 7. The CDR3 totals 13 residues. Written as DNA, the CDR3 is TGCAGCGTTTGCCAGGGGGTGGTCACTGAAGCTTTCTTT. This sequence encodes CSVCQGVVTEAFF.

Concerning this clonotype itself: This may arise from a read error, as a much more abundant clone is one base away. The chain is built from TRBV12-3 or TRBV12-4 and TRBJ1-1, with D uncertain. CDR3 length: 14 residues. Trimming removed 7 bases from V and 2 bases from J, with 14 bases in between. CDR3 loop: CASTPAVINTEAFF. The CDR3 coding sequence is TGTGCCAGCACCCCCGCCGTGATCAACACTGAAGCTTTCTTT.

This clonotype was seen repeatedly, ten times or more. The chain joins TRBV10-3 to TRBJ1-2; D perhaps matches TRBD1 (5 bases). The V and J ends lost 0 bases and 2 bases respectively, with 10 bases between them. The CDR3 consists of 15 residues. The germline V gene encodes CDR1 ENHRY and CDR2 SYGVKD. CDR3 DNA sequence: TGTGCCATCAGTGAGTCAAGACAGTCCAACTATGGCTACACCTTC. This gives the protein CAISESRQSNYGYTF.